The present T cell receptor beta chain was sequenced within a study of early T cells in non-severe SARS-CoV-2 infection. As for the study in general: Whole-blood bulk RNA, unsorted, was sequenced, and chains were unpaired. Study findings and constraints: VDJdb matches were skewed toward anti-spike CD8 T cell responses.

Separate cDNA molecules each had unique molecular identifiers attached to them. TCRdb re-called the 5' RACE reads with MiXCR, one entry per CDR3 protein. The data hold roughly 54,000 distinct CDR3 sequences, with roughly 7.6% observed a single time. With 5 bases removed from V and 5 bases from J, the gap between germline ends came to 16 bases. The germline CDR1 and CDR2 sequences are DFQATT and SNEGSKA (reference sequence). The CDR3 sequence is 15 residues long. This clonotype was observed a few times. Its matching antigen is unknown. This clonotype was obtained from an adult who was a healthcare worker with PCR-confirmed SARS-CoV-2 infection or an uninfected control (not recorded which). The sample consisted of whole blood, taken at baseline. The V call is TRBV20-1, the J call TRBJ1-6; no firm D call. CDR3 region: CSASPPVSHNSPLHF. The CDR3 DNA reads as TGCAGTGCTTCACCTCCCGTATCCCATAATTCACCCCTCCACTTT.